This paragraph covers one T cell receptor beta chain sequence. Its antigen remains unknown. The junction departs from the called germline gene at one end, perhaps through a read error. CDR1 is MNHNS and CDR2 is SASEGT in the germline V gene. The CDR3 covers 15 residues. The sample is drawn from a study of CD8+CD57+ T cells in acquired aplastic anemia. Study background: Sequencing produced an average of about 11 million reads per healthy donor for CD4+ cells.

Genomic DNA, serving as template, underwent TCR beta VDJ and CDR3 profiling. Each CDR3 protein is one row after TCRdb ran MiXCR on the reads. Of 50,000 to 70,000 distinct CDR3 sequences listed, roughly 58% are singletons. Overall study findings and caveats: Patients and controls shared some 30 CD8+ CDR3 sequences, highly expressed in patients.

The genes are TRBV6-1 and TRBJ2-7; 8 bases align to TRBD1. The sequencing input was sorted CD4+, CD8+, or CD8+CD57+ T cells (not recorded which) from PBMCs. This receptor was taken from a human donor in good health, serving as a control. CDR3 nucleotide sequence: TGTGCCAGCAGTGAAGCGAGGGCAGGGGGCTACAAGCAGTACTTC. This gives the protein CASSEARAGGYKQYF.